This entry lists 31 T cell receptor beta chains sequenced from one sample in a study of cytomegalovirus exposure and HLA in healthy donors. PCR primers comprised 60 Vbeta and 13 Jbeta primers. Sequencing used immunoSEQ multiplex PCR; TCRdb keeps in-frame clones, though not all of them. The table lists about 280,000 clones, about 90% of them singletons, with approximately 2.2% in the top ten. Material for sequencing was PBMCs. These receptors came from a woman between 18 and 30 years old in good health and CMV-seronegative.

CDR3 in DNA: TGCAGCGTTGTAGGAAGGACAGGTGCAGGGCACACCTTC. Translating gives CSVVGRTGAGHTF. The V and J genes are TRBV29-1 and TRBJ1-2; 7 positions match TRBD1. The J segment lost 12 bases and the V segment lost 4 bases, leaving 14 bases of the junction unmatched. Germline values: CDR1 SQVTM, CDR2 ANQGSEA. CDR3 length: 13 amino acids.

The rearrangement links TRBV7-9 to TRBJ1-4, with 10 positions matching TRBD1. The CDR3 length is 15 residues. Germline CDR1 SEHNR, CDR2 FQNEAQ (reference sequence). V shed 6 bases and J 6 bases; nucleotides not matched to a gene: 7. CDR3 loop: CASSFTGTGDEKLFF. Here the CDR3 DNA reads TGTGCCAGCAGTTTCACCGGGACAGGGGATGAAAAACTGTTTTTT.

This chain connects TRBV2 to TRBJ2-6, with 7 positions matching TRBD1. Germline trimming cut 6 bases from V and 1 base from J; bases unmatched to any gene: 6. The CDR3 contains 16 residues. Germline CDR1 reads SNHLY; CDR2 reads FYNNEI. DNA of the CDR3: TGTGCCAGCAGACCGGGACAGAGGTCTGGGGCCAACGTCCTGACTTTC. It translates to CASRPGQRSGANVLTF.

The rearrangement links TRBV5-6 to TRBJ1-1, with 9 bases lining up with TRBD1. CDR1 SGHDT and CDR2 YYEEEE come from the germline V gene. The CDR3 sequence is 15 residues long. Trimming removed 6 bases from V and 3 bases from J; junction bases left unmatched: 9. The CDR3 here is CASILQGAQDTEAFF. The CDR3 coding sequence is TGTGCCAGCATCCTACAGGGGGCGCAGGACACTGAAGCTTTCTTT.

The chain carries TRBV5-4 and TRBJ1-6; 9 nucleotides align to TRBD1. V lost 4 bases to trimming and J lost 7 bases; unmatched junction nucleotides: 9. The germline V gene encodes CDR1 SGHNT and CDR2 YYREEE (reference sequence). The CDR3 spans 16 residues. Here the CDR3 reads CASSPQGAIGNSPLHF. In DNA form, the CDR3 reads TGTGCCAGCAGCCCACAGGGGGCAATAGGGAATTCACCCCTCCACTTT. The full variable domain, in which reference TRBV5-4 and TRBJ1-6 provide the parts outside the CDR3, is ETGVTQSPTHLIKTRGQQVTLRCSSQSGHNTVSWYQQALGQGPQFIFQYYREEENGRGNFPPRFSGLQFPNYSSELNVNALELDDSALYLCASSPQGAIGNSPLHFGNGTRLTVT.

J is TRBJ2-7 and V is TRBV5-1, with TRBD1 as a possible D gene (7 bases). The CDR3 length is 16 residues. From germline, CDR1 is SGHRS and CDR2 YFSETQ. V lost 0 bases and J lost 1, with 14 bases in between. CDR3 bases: TGCGCCAGCAGCTTGGGCGGGACAGCGAGTTCCTACGAGCAGTACTTC. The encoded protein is CASSLGGTASSYEQYF.

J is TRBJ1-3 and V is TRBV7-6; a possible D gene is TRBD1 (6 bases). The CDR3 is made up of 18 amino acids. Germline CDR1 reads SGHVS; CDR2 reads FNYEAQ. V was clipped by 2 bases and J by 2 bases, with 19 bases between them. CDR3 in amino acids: CASSLIDRDIRPGNTIYF. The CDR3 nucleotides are TGTGCCAGCAGCTTAATCGATAGGGACATCCGACCTGGAAACACCATATATTTT.

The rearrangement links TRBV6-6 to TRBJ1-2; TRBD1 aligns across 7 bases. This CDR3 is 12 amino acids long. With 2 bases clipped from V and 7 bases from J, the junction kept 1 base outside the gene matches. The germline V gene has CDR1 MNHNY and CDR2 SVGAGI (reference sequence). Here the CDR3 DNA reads TGTGCCAGCAGTTACGAGGGGGCTGGCTACACCTTC. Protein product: CASSYEGAGYTF.

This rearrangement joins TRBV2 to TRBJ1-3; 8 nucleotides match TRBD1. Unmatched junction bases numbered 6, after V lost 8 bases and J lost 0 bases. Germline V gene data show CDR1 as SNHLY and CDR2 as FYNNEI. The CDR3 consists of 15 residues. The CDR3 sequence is CASALGQGSGNTIYF. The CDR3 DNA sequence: TGTGCCAGCGCCCTAGGACAGGGCTCTGGAAACACCATATATTTT. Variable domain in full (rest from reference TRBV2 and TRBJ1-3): EPEVTQTPSHQVTQMGQEVILRCVPISNHLYFYWYRQILGQKVEFLVSFYNNEISEKSEIFDDQFSVERPDGSNFTLKIRSTKLEDSAMYFCASALGQGSGNTIYFGEGSWLTVV.

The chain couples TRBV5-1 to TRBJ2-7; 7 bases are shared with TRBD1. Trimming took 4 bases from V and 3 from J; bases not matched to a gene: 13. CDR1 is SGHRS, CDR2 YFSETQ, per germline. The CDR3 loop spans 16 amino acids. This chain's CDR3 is CASSTGTASTLYEQYF. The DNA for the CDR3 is TGCGCCAGCAGCACCGGGACAGCCTCGACCCTCTACGAGCAGTACTTC.

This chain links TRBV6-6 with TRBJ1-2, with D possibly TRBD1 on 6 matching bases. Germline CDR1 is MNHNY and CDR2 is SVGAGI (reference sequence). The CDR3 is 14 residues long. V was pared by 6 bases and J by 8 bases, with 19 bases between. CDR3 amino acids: CASSPQGGGNGYTF. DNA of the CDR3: TGTGCCAGCAGCCCCCAAGGGGGTGGGAACGGCTACACCTTC.

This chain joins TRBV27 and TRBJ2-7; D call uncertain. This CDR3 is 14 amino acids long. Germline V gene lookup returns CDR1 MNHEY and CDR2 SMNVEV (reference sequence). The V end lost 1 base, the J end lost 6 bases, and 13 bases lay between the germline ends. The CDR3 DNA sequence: TGTGCCAGCAGTTTATACCACCCAATGGCCGAGCAGTACTTC. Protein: CASSLYHPMAEQYF.

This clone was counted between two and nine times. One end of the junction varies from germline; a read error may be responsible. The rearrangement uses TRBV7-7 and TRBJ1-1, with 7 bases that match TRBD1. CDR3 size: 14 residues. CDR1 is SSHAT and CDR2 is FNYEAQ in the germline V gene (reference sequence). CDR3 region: CASSSRRGHTEAFF. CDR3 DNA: TGTGCTAGCAGCTCTCGAAGGGGGCACACTGAAGCTTTCTTT.

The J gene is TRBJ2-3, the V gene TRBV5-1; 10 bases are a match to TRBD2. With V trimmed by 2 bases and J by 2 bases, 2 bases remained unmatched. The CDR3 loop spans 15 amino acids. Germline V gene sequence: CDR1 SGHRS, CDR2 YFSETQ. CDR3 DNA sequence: TGCGCCAGCAGCTTTCTAGCGGGGGTCACAGATACGCAGTATTTT. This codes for CASSFLAGVTDTQYF.

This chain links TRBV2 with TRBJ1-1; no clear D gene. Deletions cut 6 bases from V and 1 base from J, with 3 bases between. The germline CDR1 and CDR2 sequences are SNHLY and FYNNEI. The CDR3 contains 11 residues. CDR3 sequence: CASRRNTEAFF. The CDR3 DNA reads TGTGCCAGCAGGAGGAACACTGAAGCTTTCTTT.

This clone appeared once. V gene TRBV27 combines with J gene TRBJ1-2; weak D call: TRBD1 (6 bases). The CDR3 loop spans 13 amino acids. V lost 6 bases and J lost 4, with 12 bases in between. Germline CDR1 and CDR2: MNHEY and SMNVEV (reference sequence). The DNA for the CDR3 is TGTGCCAGCAGCCCCACAGGGATCTATGGCTACACCTTC. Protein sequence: CASSPTGIYGYTF.

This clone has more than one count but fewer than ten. CDR3 protein: CASSPQGLGQGANYGYTF. The CDR3 DNA follows: TGTGCCAGCTCACCGCAAGGTCTTGGGCAAGGCGCTAACTATGGCTACACCTTC. The chain carries TRBV18 and TRBJ1-2; no clear D gene. The V end was cut by 3 bases, the J end by 0 bases, with 20 bases between. CDR3 length: 18 amino acids. CDR1 is KGHSH, CDR2 LQKENI, per germline.

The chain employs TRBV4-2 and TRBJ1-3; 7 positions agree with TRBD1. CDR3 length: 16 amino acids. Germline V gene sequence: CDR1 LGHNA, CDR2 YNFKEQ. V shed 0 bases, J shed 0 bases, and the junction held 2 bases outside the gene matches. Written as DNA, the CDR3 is TGTGCCAGCAGCCAAGAACAGGGGTTCTCTGGAAACACCATATATTTT. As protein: CASSQEQGFSGNTIYF.

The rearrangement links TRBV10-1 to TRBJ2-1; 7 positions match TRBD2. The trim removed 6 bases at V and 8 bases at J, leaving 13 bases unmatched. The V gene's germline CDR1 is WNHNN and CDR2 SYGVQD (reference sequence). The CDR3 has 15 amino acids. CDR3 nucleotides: TGCGCCAGCAGCGGGGGGTCCGCCCGGGTGGATGAGCAGTTCTTC. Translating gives CASSGGSARVDEQFF.

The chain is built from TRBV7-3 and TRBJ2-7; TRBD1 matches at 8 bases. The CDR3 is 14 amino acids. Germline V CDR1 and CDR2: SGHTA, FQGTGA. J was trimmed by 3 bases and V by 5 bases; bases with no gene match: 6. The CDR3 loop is CASSPRGLSYEQYF. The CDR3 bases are TGTGCCAGCAGCCCCAGGGGGCTAAGCTACGAGCAGTACTTC.

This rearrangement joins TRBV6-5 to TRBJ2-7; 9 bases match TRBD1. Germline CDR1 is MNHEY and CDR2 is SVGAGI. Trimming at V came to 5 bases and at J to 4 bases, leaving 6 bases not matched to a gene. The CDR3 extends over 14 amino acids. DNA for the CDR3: TGTGCCAGCAGTAAGTGGGACAGGGAATACGAGCAGTACTTC. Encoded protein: CASSKWDREYEQYF.

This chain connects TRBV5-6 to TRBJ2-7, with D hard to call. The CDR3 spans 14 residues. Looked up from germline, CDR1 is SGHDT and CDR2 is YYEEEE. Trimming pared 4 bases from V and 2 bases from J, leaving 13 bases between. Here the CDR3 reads CASSHLTQTYEQYF. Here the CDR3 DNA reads TGTGCCAGCAGCCACCTGACACAGACCTACGAGCAGTACTTC.

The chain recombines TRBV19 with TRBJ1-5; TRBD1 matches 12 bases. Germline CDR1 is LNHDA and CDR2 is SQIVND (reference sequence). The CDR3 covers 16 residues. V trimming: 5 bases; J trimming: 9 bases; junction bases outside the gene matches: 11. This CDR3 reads CASSLGTGGPFLPQHF. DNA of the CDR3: TGTGCCAGTAGTTTAGGGACAGGGGGCCCTTTTTTGCCCCAGCATTTT.

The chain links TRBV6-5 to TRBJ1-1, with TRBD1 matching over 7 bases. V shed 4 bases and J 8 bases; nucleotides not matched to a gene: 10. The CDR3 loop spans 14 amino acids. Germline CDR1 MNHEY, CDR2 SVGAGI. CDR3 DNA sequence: TGTGCCAGCAGTTGGGAAACAGGGGCCCCCGAAGCTTTCTTT. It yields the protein CASSWETGAPEAFF.

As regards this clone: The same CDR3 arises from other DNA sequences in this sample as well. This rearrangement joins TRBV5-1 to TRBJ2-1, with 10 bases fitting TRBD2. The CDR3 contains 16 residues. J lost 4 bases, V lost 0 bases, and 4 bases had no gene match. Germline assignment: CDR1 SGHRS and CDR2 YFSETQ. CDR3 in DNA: TGCGCCAGCAGCTTGGCTAGCGGGGGCCTGTACAATGAGCAGTTCTTC. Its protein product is CASSLASGGLYNEQFF.

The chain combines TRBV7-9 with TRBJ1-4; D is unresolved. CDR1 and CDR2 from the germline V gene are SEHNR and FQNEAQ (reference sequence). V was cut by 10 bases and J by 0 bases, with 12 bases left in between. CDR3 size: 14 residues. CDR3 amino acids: CATLRGATNEKLFF. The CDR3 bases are TGTGCCACCCTCCGGGGAGCAACTAATGAAAAACTGTTTTTT.

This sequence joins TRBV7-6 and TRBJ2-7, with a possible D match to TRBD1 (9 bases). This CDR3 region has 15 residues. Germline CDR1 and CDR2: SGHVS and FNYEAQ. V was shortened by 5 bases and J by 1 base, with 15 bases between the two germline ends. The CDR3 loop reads CASSPGGTGSYEQYF. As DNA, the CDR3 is TGTGCCAGCAGCCCGGGGGGGACAGGGTCCTACGAGCAGTACTTC.

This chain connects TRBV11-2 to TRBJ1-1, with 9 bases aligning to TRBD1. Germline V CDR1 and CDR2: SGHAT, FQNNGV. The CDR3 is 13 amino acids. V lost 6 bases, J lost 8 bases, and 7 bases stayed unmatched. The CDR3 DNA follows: TGTGCCAGCAGTTCGCGGGGACAGGGCGAAGCTTTCTTT. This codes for CASSSRGQGEAFF.

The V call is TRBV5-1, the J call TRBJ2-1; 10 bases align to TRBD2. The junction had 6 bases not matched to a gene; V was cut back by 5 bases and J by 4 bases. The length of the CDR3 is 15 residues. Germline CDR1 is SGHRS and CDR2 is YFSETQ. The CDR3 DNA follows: TGCGCCAGCAGGGCCCTAGCGGGGGATTACAATGAGCAGTTCTTC. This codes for CASRALAGDYNEQFF.

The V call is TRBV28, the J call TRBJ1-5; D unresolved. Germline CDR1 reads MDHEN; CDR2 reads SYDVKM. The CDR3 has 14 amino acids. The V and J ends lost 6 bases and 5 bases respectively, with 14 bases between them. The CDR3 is CASRSTGNYQPQHF. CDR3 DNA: TGTGCCAGCAGATCGACGGGAAACTATCAGCCCCAGCATTTT.

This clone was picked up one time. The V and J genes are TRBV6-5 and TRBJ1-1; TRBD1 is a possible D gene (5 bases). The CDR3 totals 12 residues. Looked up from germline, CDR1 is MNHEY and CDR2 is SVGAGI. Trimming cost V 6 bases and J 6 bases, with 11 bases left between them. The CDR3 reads CASRGGGAEAFF. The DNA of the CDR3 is TGTGCCAGCAGGGGTGGGGGGGCTGAAGCTTTCTTT.